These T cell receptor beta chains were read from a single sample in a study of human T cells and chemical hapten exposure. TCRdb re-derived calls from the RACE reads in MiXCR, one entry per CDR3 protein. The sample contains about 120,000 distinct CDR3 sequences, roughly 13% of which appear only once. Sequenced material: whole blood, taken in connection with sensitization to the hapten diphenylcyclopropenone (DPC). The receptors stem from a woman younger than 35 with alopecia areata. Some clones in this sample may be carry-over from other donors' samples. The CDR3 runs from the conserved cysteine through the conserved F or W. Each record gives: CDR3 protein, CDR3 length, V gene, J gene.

CDR3aa: CASSTGAQETQYF
len: 13
v_gene: TRBV7-7
j_gene: TRBJ2-5

CDR3aa: CASSVGDRYGYTF
len: 13
v_gene: TRBV9
j_gene: TRBJ1-2

CDR3aa: CASSFLGSGRYEQYF
len: 15
v_gene: TRBV27
j_gene: TRBJ2-7

CDR3aa: CASSRRGGRANTGELFF
len: 17
v_gene: TRBV7-2
j_gene: TRBJ2-2

CDR3aa: CASSLWGSNTGELFF
len: 15
v_gene: TRBV5-6
j_gene: TRBJ2-2

CDR3aa: CASSHRTGSYTF
len: 12
v_gene: TRBV7-6
j_gene: TRBJ1-2

CDR3aa: CSVEERTGVNEKLFF
len: 15
v_gene: TRBV29-1
j_gene: TRBJ1-4

CDR3aa: CASSMWTFLNSNQPQHF
len: 17
v_gene: TRBV19
j_gene: TRBJ1-5

CDR3aa: CASSFPPSAIPGQGRAYEQYF
len: 21
v_gene: TRBV11-2
j_gene: TRBJ2-7

CDR3aa: CASSLIGGSGGLRDTQYF
len: 18
v_gene: TRBV11-2
j_gene: TRBJ2-3

CDR3aa: CASSFGTGGSRGDTQYF
len: 17
v_gene: TRBV12-3/TRBV12-4
j_gene: TRBJ2-3

CDR3aa: CASSHTPGTVKETQYF
len: 16
v_gene: TRBV5-5
j_gene: TRBJ2-5

CDR3aa: CASSQDARETQYF
len: 13
v_gene: TRBV18
j_gene: TRBJ2-5

CDR3aa: CASSSTGGNYGYTF
len: 14
v_gene: TRBV5-1
j_gene: TRBJ1-2

CDR3aa: CASGTAGGAVRDEQFF
len: 16
v_gene: TRBV27
j_gene: TRBJ2-1

CDR3aa: CASSLVARNNEQFF
len: 14
v_gene: TRBV7-8
j_gene: TRBJ2-1

CDR3aa: CASSRTGTGQETQYF
len: 15
v_gene: TRBV5-4
j_gene: TRBJ2-5

CDR3aa: CSVLWGRNGYTF
len: 12
v_gene: TRBV29-1
j_gene: TRBJ1-2

CDR3aa: CSARKPSGRGQAFF
len: 14
v_gene: TRBV20-1
j_gene: TRBJ1-1

CDR3aa: CASSLLRVGNSPLHF
len: 15
v_gene: TRBV7-8
j_gene: TRBJ1-6

CDR3aa: CASLGTVDGYTF
len: 12
v_gene: TRBV25-1
j_gene: TRBJ1-2

CDR3aa: CASSDRASNQPQHF
len: 14
v_gene: TRBV12-3/TRBV12-4
j_gene: TRBJ1-5

CDR3aa: CAISQGDYGYTF
len: 12
v_gene: TRBV10-3
j_gene: TRBJ1-2

CDR3aa: CSARLRKETQYF
len: 12
v_gene: TRBV20-1
j_gene: TRBJ2-5

CDR3aa: CSADPLGRFTNEQYF
len: 15
v_gene: TRBV20-1
j_gene: TRBJ2-7

CDR3aa: CASSQEGAGESAIYF
len: 15
v_gene: TRBV4-3
j_gene: TRBJ1-3

CDR3aa: CSALRLAGIQETQYF
len: 15
v_gene: TRBV20-1
j_gene: TRBJ2-5

CDR3aa: CASRGLAGAQYNEQFF
len: 16
v_gene: TRBV19
j_gene: TRBJ2-1

CDR3aa: CASSLFWSYGYTF
len: 13
v_gene: TRBV7-9
j_gene: TRBJ1-2

CDR3aa: CASSPFGAMSSYNSPLHF
len: 18
v_gene: TRBV4-3
j_gene: TRBJ1-6

CDR3aa: CASSFGGTTEAFF
len: 13
v_gene: TRBV27
j_gene: TRBJ1-1

CDR3aa: CASSDLRGSQETQYF
len: 15
v_gene: TRBV6-1
j_gene: TRBJ2-5

CDR3aa: CASSGRDVRNQPQHF
len: 15
v_gene: TRBV12-3/TRBV12-4
j_gene: TRBJ1-5

CDR3aa: CASSSRGLAGVRTDTQYF
len: 18
v_gene: TRBV6-2/TRBV6-3
j_gene: TRBJ2-3

CDR3aa: CASSTAGPGGTEAFF
len: 15
v_gene: TRBV5-1
j_gene: TRBJ1-1

CDR3aa: CSAETGTGGLVYGYTF
len: 16
v_gene: TRBV20-1
j_gene: TRBJ1-2

CDR3aa: CSVPYVSGGASDEQFF
len: 16
v_gene: TRBV29-1
j_gene: TRBJ2-1

CDR3aa: CASSLEIQGGVRTGELFF
len: 18
v_gene: TRBV7-2
j_gene: TRBJ2-2

CDR3aa: CASSLGLGKITDTQYF
len: 16
v_gene: TRBV7-2
j_gene: TRBJ2-3

CDR3aa: CATSTLSYEQYF
len: 12
v_gene: TRBV15
j_gene: TRBJ2-7

CDR3aa: CASSQIVHTEAFF
len: 13
v_gene: TRBV6-1
j_gene: TRBJ1-1